Detailed here is one TCR beta chain. This clonotype has at least ten counts. No cognate antigen has been identified for it. No clone much larger than this one lies a single base away; base qualities are absent. These data originate in a study of T cell repertoires in cytomegalovirus infection (dated by TCRdb to between 2019 and 2020). Context from the whole study: Recently identified HLA-C-restricted CMV epitopes, whose presentation resists viral immunomodulation, were targeted by peptide stimulations together with well-studied HLA-B-restricted epitopes. Donor HLA type was relevant to the analysis, as public TCR beta signatures indicated carriage of CMV infection together with the matching HLA type. Broader findings and caveats from the paper: In the ex vivo response, HLA-C-restricted CMV-specific TCR beta clonotypes were dominant, and in two of eight donors the single most frequent clonotype came from this HLA-C-restricted group. Carriers of CMV infection plus the relevant HLA type were discriminated by the cumulative frequency of public TCR beta family members in the study cohort and in an independent roughly 340-donor cohort.

The run used an Illumina HiSeq 1500. TCRdb itself trimmed the public reads at Q25 with fastp, ran MiXCR and retained productive beta chains. Entries that share a CDR3 protein sequence are merged under the most common genes and DNA. For this sample the table gives about 360,000 distinct CDR3 sequences, of which about a third were detected only once. Approximately 13% of the sample is in the top ten clones. Germline trimming: 5 bases from V, 0 bases from J; junction bases outside gene matches: 5. CDR1 is given as SGHNT and CDR2 as YENEEA, both from the germline V gene. From cysteine to phenylalanine, the CDR3 is 15 amino acids long. This entry keeps only the CDR3 DNA: 45 bases, framed from base 1. The treatment or condition label, as the study defines it: in vitro stimulation with specific CMV peptide epitopes to enrich CMV-specific T cells.

The chain employs TRBV11-3 and TRBJ1-1, and 8 junction bases match TRBD1. The material was cultured PBMCs, obtained from culture after CMV antigen stimulation. The source is a human donor in good health (CMV status not recorded). Some clones in this sample may be carry-over from other donors' samples. Read as DNA, the sequence is TGTGCCAGCAGCACCGGACAGGGAATGAACACTGAAGCTTTCTTT. Its translation reads: CASSTGQGMNTEAFF.